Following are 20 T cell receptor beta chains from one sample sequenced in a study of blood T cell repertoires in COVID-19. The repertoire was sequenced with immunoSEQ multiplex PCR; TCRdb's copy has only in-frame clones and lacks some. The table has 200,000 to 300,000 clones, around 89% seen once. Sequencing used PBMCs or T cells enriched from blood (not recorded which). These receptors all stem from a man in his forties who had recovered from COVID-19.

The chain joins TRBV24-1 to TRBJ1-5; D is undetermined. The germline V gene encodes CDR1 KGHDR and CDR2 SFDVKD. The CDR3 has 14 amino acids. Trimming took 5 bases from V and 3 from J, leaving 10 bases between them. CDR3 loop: CATSGRQPNQPQHF. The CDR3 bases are TGTGCCACCAGTGGGCGGCAGCCCAATCAGCCCCAGCATTTT.

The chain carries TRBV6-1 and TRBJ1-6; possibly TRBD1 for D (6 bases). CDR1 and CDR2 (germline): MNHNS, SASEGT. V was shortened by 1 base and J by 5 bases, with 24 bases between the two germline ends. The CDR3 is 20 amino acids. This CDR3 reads CASSEDVSIITGIDNSPLHF. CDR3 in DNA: TGTGCCAGCAGTGAAGATGTCTCCATTATAACAGGGATAGATAATTCACCCCTCCACTTT.

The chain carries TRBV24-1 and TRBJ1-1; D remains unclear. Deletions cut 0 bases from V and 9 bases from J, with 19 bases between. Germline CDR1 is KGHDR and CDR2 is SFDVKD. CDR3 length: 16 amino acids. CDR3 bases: TGTGCCACCAGTGATTTGGGGGAGGGAAGAGGTCTGAAAGCTTTCTTT. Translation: CATSDLGEGRGLKAFF.

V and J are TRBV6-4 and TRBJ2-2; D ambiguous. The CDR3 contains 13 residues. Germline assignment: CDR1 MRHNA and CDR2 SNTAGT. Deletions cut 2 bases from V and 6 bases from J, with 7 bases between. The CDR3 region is CASSDREAGELFF. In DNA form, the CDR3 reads TGTGCCAGCAGTGACCGCGAGGCCGGGGAGCTGTTTTTT.

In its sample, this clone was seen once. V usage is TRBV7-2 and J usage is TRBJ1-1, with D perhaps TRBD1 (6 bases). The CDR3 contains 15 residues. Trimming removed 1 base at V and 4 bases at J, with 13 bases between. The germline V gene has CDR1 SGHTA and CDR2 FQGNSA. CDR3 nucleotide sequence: TGTGCCAGCAGCTTAGACCAGGGGTTAGGCACTGAAGCTTTCTTT. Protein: CASSLDQGLGTEAFF.

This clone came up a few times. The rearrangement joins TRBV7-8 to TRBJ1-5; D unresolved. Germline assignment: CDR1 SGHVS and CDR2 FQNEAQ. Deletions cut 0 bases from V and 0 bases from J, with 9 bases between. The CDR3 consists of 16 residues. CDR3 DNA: TGTGCCAGCAGCTTAGCGTACGTCTATAGCAATCAGCCCCAGCATTTT. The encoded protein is CASSLAYVYSNQPQHF.

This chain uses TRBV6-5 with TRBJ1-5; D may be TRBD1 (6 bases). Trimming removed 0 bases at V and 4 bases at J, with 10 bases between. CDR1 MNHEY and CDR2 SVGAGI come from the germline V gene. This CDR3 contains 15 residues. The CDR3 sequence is CASSYSGALNQPQHF. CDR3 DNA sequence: TGTGCCAGCAGTTACTCGGGGGCACTAAATCAGCCCCAGCATTTT.

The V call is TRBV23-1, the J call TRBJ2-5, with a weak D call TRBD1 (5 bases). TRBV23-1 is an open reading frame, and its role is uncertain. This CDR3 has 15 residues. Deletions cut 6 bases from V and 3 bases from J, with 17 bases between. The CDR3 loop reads CASSKIQVGKETQYF. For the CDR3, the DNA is TGCGCCAGCAGCAAAATACAGGTGGGGAAAGAGACCCAGTACTTC.

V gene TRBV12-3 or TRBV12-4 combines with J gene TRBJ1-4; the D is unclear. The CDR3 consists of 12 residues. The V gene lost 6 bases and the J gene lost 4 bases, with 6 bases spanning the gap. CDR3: CASSLFNEKLFF. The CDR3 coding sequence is TGTGCCAGCAGCTTGTTTAATGAAAAACTGTTTTTT.

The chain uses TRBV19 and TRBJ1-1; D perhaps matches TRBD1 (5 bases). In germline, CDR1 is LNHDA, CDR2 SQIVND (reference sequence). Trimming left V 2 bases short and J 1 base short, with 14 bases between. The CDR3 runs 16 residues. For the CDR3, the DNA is TGTGCCAGTAGTATAAACGCGGGACGGGGGAACACTGAAGCTTTCTTT. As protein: CASSINAGRGNTEAFF.

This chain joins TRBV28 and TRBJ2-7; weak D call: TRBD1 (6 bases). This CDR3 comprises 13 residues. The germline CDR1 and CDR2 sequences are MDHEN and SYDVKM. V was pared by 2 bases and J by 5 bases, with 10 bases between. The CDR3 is CASSLEGVHEQYF. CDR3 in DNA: TGTGCCAGCAGTTTAGAGGGGGTCCACGAGCAGTACTTC.

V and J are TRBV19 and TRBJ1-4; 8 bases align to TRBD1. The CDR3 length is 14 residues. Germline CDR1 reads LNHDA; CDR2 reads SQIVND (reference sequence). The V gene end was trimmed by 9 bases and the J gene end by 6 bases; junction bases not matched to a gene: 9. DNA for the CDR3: TGTGCCAGCCAAACCAGGGGGCGTGATGAAAAACTGTTTTTT. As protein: CASQTRGRDEKLFF.

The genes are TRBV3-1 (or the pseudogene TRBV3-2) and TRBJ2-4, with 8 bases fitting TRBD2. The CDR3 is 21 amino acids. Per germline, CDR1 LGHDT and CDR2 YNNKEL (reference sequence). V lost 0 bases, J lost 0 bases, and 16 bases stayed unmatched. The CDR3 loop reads CASSQDLPRGGQPVAKNIQYF. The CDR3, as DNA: TGTGCCAGCAGCCAAGATCTCCCTCGGGGGGGGCAACCGGTAGCCAAAAACATTCAGTACTTC.

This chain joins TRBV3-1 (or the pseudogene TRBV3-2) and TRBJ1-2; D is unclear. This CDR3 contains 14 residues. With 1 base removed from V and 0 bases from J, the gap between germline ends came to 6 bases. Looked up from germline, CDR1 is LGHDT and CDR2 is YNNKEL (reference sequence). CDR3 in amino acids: CASSQVSPNYGYTF. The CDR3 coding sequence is TGTGCCAGCAGCCAAGTGAGTCCTAACTATGGCTACACCTTC.

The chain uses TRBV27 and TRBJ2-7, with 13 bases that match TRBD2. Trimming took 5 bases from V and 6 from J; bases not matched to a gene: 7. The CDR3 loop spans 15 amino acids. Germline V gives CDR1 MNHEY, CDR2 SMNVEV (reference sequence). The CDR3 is CASSQTSGRAVEQYF. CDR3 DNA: TGTGCCAGCAGTCAAACTAGCGGGAGGGCCGTCGAGCAGTACTTC.

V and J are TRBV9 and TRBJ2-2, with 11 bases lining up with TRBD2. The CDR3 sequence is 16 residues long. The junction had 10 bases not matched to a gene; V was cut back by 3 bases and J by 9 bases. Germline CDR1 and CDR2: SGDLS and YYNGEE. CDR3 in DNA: TGTGCCAGCAGCGGCATAGCGGGGGGGCCTTTCAGGGAGCTGTTTTTT. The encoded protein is CASSGIAGGPFRELFF.

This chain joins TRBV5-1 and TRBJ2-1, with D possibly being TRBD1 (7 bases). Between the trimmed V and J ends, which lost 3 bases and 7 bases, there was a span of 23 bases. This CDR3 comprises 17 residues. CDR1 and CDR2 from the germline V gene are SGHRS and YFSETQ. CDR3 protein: CASSSLTGRQEGNEQFF. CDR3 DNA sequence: TGCGCCAGCAGCTCTTTGACAGGGCGGCAGGAGGGAAATGAGCAGTTCTTC.

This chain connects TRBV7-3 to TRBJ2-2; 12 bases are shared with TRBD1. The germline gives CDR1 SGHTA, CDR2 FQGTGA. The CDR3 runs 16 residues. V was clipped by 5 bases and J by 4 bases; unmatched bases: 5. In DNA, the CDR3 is TGTGCCAGCAGCCACCCGGGACAGGGGGCCACCGGGGAGCTGTTTTTT. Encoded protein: CASSHPGQGATGELFF.

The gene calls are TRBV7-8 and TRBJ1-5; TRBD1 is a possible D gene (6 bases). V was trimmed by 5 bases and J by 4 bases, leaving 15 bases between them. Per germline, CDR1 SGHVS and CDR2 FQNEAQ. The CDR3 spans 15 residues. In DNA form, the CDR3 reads TGTGCCAGCAGCCGGACAGCCCGATTGAATCAGCCCCAGCATTTT. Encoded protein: CASSRTARLNQPQHF.

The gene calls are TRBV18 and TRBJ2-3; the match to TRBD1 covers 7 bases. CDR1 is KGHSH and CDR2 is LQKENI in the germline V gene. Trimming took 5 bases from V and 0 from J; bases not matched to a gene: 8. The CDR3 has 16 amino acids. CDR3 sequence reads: CASSARQGISTDTQYF. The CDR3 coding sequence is TGTGCCAGCTCAGCCAGACAGGGAATCAGCACAGATACGCAGTATTTT.